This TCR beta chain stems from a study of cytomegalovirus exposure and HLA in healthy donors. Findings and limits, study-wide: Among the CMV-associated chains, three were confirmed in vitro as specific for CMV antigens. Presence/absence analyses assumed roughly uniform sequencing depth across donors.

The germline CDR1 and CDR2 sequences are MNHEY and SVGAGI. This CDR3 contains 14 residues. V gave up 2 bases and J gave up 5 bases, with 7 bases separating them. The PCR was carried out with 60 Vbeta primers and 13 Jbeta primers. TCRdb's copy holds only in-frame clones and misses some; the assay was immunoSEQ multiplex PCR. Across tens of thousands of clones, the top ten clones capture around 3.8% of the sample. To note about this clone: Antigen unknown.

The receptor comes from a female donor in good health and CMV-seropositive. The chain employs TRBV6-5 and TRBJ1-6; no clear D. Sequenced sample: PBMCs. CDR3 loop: CASSYQNDNSPLHF. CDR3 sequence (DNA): TGTGCCAGCAGTTACCAGAATGATAATTCACCCCTCCACTTT.